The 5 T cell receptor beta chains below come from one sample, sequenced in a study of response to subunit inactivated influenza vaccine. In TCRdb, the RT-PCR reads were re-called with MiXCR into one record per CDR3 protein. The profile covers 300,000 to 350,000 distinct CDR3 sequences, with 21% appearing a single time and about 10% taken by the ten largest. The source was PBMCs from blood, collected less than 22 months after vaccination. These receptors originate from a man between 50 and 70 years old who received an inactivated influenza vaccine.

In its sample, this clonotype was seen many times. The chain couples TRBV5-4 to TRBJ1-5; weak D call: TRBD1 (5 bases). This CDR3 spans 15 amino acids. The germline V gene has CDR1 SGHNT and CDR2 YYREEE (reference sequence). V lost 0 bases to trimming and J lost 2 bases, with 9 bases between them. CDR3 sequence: CASSLAGSGNQPQHF. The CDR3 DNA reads TGTGCCAGCAGCTTGGCAGGGTCGGGCAATCAGCCCCAGCATTTT.

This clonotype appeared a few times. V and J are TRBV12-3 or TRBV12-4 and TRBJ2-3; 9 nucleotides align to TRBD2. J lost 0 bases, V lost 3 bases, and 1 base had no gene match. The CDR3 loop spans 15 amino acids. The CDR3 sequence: CASSFGLASTDTQYF. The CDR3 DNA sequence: TGTGCCAGCAGTTTCGGACTAGCGAGCACAGATACGCAGTATTTT.

The CDR3, as DNA: TGCGCCAGCAGCCCCCGACAGCCGGGCCTCGGGCCCCAGCATTTT. Its protein product is CASSPRQPGLGPQHF. V and J are TRBV4-1 and TRBJ1-5, with a tentative D call TRBD1 (5 bases). V lost 4 bases to trimming and J lost 9 bases, with 19 bases between them. The CDR3 extends over 15 amino acids. Germline V gives CDR1 MGHRA, CDR2 YSYEKL.

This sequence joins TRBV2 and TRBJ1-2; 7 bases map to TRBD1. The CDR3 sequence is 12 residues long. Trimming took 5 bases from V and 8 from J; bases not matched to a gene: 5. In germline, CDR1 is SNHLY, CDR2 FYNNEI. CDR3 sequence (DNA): TGTGCCAGCAGTTCGACAGGGTTGGGCTACACCTTC. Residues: CASSSTGLGYTF.

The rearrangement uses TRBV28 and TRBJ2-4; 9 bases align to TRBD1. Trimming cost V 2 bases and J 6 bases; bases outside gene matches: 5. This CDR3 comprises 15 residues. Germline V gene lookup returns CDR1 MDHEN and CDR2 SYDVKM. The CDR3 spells CASSLSTGGRNIQYF. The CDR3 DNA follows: TGTGCCAGCAGTTTAAGTACAGGGGGCCGAAACATTCAGTACTTC.